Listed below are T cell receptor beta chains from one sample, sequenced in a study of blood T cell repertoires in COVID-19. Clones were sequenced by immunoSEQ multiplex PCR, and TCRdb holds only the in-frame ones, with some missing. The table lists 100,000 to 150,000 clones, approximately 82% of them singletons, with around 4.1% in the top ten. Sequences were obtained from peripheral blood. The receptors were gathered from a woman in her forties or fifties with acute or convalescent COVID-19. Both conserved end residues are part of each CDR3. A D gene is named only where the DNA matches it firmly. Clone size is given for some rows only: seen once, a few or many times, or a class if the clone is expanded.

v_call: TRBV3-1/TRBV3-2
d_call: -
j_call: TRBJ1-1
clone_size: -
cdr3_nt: TGTGCCAGCAGCCACGACGGGGACACTGAAGCTTTCTTT
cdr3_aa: CASSHDGDTEAFF

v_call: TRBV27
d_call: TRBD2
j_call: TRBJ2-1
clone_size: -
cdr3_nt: TGTGCCAGCAGTTCGGGACTAGCGGGAGCCCATGAGCAGTTCTTC
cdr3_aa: CASSSGLAGAHEQFF

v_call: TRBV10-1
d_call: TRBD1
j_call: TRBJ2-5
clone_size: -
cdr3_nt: TGCGCCAGCAGCAGGGGGTTGCCCCAAGAGACCCAGTACTTC
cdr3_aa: CASSRGLPQETQYF

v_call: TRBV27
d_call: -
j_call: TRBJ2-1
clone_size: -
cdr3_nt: TGTGCCAGCAGTCTCACGACAGGCGGCTCCTACAATGAGCAGTTCTTC
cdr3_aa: CASSLTTGGSYNEQFF

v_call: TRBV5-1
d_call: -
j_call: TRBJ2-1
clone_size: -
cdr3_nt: TGCGCCAGCAGCTTGGAGCACAATGAGCAGTTCTTC
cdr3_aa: CASSLEHNEQFF

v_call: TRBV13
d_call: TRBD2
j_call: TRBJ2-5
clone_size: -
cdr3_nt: TGTGCCAGCAGCTTTCTAGCGGGGGAAGAGACCCAGTACTTC
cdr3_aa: CASSFLAGEETQYF

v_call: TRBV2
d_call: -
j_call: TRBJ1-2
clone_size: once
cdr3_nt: TGTGCCAGCAGTGAAGCAGCTACCAACTATGGCTACACCTTC
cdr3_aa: CASSEAATNYGYTF

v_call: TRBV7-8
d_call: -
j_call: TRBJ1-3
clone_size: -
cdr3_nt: TGTGCCAGCAGCCCTTATCCGAGACAAGGCTCTGGAAACACCATATATTTT
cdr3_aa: CASSPYPRQGSGNTIYF

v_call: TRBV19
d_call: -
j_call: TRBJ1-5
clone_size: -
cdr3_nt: TGTGCCAGTAGTTCGGACAGTAGCAATCAGCCCCAGCATTTT
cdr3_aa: CASSSDSSNQPQHF

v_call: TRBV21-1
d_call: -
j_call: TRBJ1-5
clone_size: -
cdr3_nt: TGTGCCAGCAGAACAGGGGAGCAGCCCCAGCATTTT
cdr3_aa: CASRTGEQPQHF

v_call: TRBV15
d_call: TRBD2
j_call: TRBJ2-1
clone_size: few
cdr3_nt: TGTGCCACCAGCAGTCCCACGGGGGGGGAGACCCACAATGAGCAGTTCTTC
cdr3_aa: CATSSPTGGETHNEQFF

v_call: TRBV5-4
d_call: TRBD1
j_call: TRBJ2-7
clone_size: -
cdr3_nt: TGTGCCAGCAGCTTGGGGGGGACAGGGGAAGAGCAGTACTTC
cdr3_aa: CASSLGGTGEEQYF

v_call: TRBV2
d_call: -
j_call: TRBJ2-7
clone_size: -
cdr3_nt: TGTGCCAGCAGCACAGGGTTCCGATCCTACGAGCAGTACTTC
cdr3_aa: CASSTGFRSYEQYF

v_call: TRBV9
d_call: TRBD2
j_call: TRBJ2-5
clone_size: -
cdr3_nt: TGTGCCAGCAGCGTGGGGGGGAGCAAAGAGACCCAGTACTTC
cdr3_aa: CASSVGGSKETQYF

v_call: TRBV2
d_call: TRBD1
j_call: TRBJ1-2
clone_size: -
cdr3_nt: TGTGCCAGCAATCCAACAGGGGTTAATAACTATGGCTACACCTTC
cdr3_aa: CASNPTGVNNYGYTF

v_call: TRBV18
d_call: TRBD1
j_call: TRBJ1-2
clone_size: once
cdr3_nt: TGTGCCAGCTCCGCACAGGGGGCGAACTATGGCTACACCTTC
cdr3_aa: CASSAQGANYGYTF

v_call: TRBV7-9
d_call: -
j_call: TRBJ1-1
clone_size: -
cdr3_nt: TGTGCCAGCATCCTTCTCGGCGGGACTGAAGCTTTCTTT
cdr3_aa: CASILLGGTEAFF

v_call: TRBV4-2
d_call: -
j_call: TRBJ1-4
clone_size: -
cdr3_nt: TGTGCCAGCAGCCAAGATCTGGCAGGGAAGGATGAAAAACTGTTTTTT
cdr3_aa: CASSQDLAGKDEKLFF

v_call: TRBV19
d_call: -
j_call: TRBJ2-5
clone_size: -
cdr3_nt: TGTGCCAGTAGTATCAGGGTTCGCCAAGAGACCCAGTACTTC
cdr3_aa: CASSIRVRQETQYF

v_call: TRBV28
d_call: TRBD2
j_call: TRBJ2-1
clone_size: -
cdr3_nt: TGTGCCACCCGACTAGCGGGTTTTAGCTCCTACAATGAGCAGTTCTTC
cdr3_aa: CATRLAGFSSYNEQFF

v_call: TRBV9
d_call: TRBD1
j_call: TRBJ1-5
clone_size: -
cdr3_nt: TGTGCCAGCAGCGAGACAGGGGGATTAGGTCAGCCCCAGCATTTT
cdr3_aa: CASSETGGLGQPQHF

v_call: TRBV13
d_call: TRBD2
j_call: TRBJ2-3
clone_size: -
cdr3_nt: TGTGCCAGCAGCTACCGACTAGCGGGAGCAACAGATACGCAGTATTTT
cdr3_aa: CASSYRLAGATDTQYF

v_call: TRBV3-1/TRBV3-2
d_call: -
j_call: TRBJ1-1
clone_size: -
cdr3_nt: TGTGCCAGCAGCCAAGGAAAACTGTGGGCTTTCTTT
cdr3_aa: CASSQGKLWAFF

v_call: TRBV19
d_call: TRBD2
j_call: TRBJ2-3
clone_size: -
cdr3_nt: TGTGCCAGTAGTATCGGGACTAGCGGGGGGATAAAAACGCAGTATTTT
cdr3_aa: CASSIGTSGGIKTQYF

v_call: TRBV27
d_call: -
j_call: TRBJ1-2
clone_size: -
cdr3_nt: TGTGCCAGCACCCCGTCGCGAGACACCAGGGGAGGCTACACCTTC
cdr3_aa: CASTPSRDTRGGYTF

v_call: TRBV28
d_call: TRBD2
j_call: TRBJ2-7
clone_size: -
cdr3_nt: TGTGCCAGCAGCCTCACTAGCGGGAGGGCAGGCGAGCAGTACTTC
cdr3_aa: CASSLTSGRAGEQYF

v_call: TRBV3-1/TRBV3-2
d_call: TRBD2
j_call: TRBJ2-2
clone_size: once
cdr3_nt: TGTGCCAGCAGCCTCACGACTAGCTACACCGGGGAGCTGTTTTTT
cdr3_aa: CASSLTTSYTGELFF

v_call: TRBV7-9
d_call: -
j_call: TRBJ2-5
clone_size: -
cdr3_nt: TGTGCCAGCAGCTCCCGGGGAGGGACAATCAAGGAGACCCAGTACTTC
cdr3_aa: CASSSRGGTIKETQYF

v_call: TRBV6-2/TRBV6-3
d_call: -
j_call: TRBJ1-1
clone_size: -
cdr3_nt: TGTGCCAGCAGTCGGACAGTCACTGAAGCTTTCTTT
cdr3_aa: CASSRTVTEAFF

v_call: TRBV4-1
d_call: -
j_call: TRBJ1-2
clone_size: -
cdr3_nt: TGCGCCAGCAGCCAAGAAGGCAGGGGAAGGCTTGGCTACACCTTC
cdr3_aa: CASSQEGRGRLGYTF

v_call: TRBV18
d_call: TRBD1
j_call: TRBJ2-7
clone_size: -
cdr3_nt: TGTGCCAGCTCACCTGGGACAGACACTCGCGAGCAGTACTTC
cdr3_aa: CASSPGTDTREQYF

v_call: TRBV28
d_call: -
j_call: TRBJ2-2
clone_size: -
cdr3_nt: TGTGCCAGCAGGTTGGGAGGTCTCACCGGGGAGCTGTTTTTT
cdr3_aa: CASRLGGLTGELFF

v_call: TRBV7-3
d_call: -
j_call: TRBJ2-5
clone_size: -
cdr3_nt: TGTGCCAGACCGTCTAGCAGCCCCGAGACCCAGTACTTC
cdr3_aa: CARPSSSPETQYF

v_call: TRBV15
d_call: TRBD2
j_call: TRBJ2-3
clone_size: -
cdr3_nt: TGTGCCACCAGCACCGAGCGGGGCCTTCGCACAGATACGCAGTATTTT
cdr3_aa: CATSTERGLRTDTQYF

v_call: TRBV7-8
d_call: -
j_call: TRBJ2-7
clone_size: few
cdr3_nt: TGTGCCAGCAGCTCGCGCAGGGAAGTGGCCTACGAGCAGTACTTC
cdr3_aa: CASSSRREVAYEQYF

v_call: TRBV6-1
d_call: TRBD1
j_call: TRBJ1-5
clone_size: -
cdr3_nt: TGTGCCAGCAGTGAACGGGCCTGGACAGGGTACAATCAGCCCCAGCATTTT
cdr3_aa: CASSERAWTGYNQPQHF

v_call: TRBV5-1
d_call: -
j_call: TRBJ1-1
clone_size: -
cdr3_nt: TGCGCCAGCAGCTTGGGGCAGGGGCGGAACACTGAAGCTTTCTTT
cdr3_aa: CASSLGQGRNTEAFF

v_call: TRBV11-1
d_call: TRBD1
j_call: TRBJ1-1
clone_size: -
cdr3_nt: TGTGCCAGCAGCCCACAGACAGGGGTGAACACTGAAGCTTTCTTT
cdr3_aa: CASSPQTGVNTEAFF

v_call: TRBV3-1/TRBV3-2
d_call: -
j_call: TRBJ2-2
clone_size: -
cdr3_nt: TGTGCCAGCAGCCAGACAGGCCTCGGGGAGCTGTTTTTT
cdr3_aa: CASSQTGLGELFF

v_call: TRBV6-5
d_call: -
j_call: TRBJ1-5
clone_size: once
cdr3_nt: -
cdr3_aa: CASSTSGQNNQPQHF

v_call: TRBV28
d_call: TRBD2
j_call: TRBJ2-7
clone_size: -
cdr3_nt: TGTGCCAGCAGTCCCCCAGATAGCGGGAGGTACGAGCAGTACTTC
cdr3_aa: CASSPPDSGRYEQYF

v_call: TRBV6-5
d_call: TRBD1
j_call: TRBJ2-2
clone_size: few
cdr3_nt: TGTGCCAGCAGGGACAGGGGGTCCGGGGAGCTGTTTTTT
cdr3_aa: CASRDRGSGELFF

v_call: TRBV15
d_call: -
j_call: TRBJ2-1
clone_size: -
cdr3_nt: TGTGCCACCAGCAGAGGGAGAGATGTTCTGTACAATGAGCAGTTCTTC
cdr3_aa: CATSRGRDVLYNEQFF

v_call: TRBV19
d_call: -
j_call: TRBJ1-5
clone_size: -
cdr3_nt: TGTGCCAGTAGCTACGCCAGGAATAGCAATCAGCCCCAGCATTTT
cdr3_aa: CASSYARNSNQPQHF

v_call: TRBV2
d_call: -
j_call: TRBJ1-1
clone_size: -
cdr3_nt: TGTGCCAGCATAAGAAGCGAGGGACAAGGGGCTTTCTTT
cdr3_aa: CASIRSEGQGAFF

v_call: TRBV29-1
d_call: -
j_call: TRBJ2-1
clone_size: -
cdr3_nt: TGCAGCGTTGAAGCGAAAGCGTCCTACAATGAGCAGTTCTTC
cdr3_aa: CSVEAKASYNEQFF

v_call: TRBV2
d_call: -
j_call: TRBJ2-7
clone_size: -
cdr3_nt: TGTGCCAGCCGGGACACCACCTACGAGCAGTACTTC
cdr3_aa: CASRDTTYEQYF

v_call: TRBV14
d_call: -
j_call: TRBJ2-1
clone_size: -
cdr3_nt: TGTGCCAGCAGCCAAGATAGGAGCCCCCAACGGCACTCCTACAATGAGCAGTTCTTC
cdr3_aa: CASSQDRSPQRHSYNEQFF

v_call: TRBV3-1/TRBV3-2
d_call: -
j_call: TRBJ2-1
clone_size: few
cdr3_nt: TGTGCCAGCAGCCCATGGGGGCTCGCCAATGAGCAGTTCTTC
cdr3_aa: CASSPWGLANEQFF

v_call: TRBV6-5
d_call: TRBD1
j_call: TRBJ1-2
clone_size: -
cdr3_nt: TGTGCCAGCAGGTCCGGGACAGGGAACTATGGCTACACCTTC
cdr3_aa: CASRSGTGNYGYTF

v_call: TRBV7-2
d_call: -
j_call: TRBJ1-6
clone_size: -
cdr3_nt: TGTGCCAGCAGCTTAGGGGGATTTGAGGGTTCACCCCTCCACTTT
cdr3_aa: CASSLGGFEGSPLHF

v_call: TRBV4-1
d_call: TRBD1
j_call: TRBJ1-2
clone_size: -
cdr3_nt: TGCGCCAGCGGCCGCCGGGACAGAGTCTATGGCTACACCTTC
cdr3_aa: CASGRRDRVYGYTF

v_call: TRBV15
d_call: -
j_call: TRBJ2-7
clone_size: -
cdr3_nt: TGTGCCACCAGCCCCGTGGAGACCTACGAGCAGTACTTC
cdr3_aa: CATSPVETYEQYF